This entry lists 5 T cell receptor beta chains sequenced from one sample in a study of early T cells in non-severe SARS-CoV-2 infection. TCRdb recomputed calls from the 5' RACE reads with MiXCR, one row per CDR3 protein. The sample has tens of thousands of distinct CDR3 sequences; 5.8% are singletons. Sequencing was performed on whole blood. Receptors originate from an adult who was a healthcare worker with PCR-confirmed SARS-CoV-2 infection or an uninfected control (not recorded which).

This clonotype was counted many times. The J gene is TRBJ2-7, the V gene TRBV20-1; D may be TRBD1 or TRBD2 (5 bases each). In germline, CDR1 is DFQATT, CDR2 SNEGSKA (reference sequence). The CDR3 contains 15 residues. The V gene lost 5 bases and the J gene lost 3 bases, with 20 bases spanning the gap. Here the CDR3 DNA reads TGCAGTGCTCTTAAGACCGGGACCCATGTCTACGAGCAGTACTTC. It translates to CSALKTGTHVYEQYF.

This clonotype was seen many times. The V gene is TRBV19, the J gene TRBJ1-5; D gene unclear. CDR1 LNHDA and CDR2 SQIVND come from the germline V gene (reference sequence). This CDR3 comprises 16 residues. The germline V and J ends were trimmed by 3 bases and 2 bases, with 14 bases remaining between them. CDR3 protein: CASSIGARHGNQPQHF. The CDR3 nucleotides are TGTGCCAGTAGTATCGGCGCTCGTCATGGCAATCAGCCCCAGCATTTT. The variable domain in full, with the rest retrieved from reference TRBV19 and TRBJ1-5, is DGGITQSPKYLFRKEGQNVTLSCEQNLNHDAMYWYRQDPGQGLRLIYYSQIVNDFQKGDIAEGYSVSREKKESFPLTVTSAQKNPTAFYLCASSIGARHGNQPQHFGDGTRLSIL.

This clonotype came up many times. The chain has TRBV3-1 and TRBJ1-1; 7 bases are a match to TRBD1. The CDR3 runs to 15 residues. The germline V gene has CDR1 LGHDT and CDR2 YNNKEL (reference sequence). The J segment lost 5 bases and the V segment lost 4 bases, leaving 10 bases of the junction unmatched. The CDR3 loop reads CASSRLQGRGTEAFF. The CDR3, as DNA: TGTGCCAGCAGCCGCCTACAGGGGAGGGGAACTGAAGCTTTCTTT.

At least ten counts were recorded for this clonotype. The chain recombines TRBV24-1 with TRBJ2-3, with TRBD1 matching over 10 bases. Losses at the gene ends were 1 base for V and 3 bases for J; bases not matched to a gene: 3. CDR1 is KGHDR, CDR2 SFDVKD, per germline. The CDR3 contains 16 residues. The CDR3 DNA reads as TGTGCCACCAGTGATTTTCGGACAGGGGGTACAGATACGCAGTATTTT. Residues: CATSDFRTGGTDTQYF.

V and J are TRBV28 and TRBJ2-7; 14 bases are a match to TRBD2. V shed 11 bases, J shed 5 bases, and the junction held 8 bases outside the gene matches. Per germline, CDR1 MDHEN and CDR2 SYDVKM. The CDR3 extends over 14 amino acids. The CDR3 coding sequence is TGTGCCGGTCTGACTAGCGGGAGGGCCGACGAGCAGTACTTC. The encoded protein is CAGLTSGRADEQYF.